This T cell receptor (beta chain) was sequenced in a study of cytomegalovirus exposure and HLA in healthy donors. About the study: Sequencing of around 200 million T cells in an earlier analysis found 100 million to 140 million unique TCR beta sequences.

Use of 60 Vbeta and 13 Jbeta primers characterized the PCR. Data came from immunoSEQ multiplex PCR; TCRdb stores just in-frame clones and leaves some out. The sample carries under 250,000 clones, about three quarters recorded once. The V end lost 6 bases, the J end lost 7 bases, and 13 bases lay between the germline ends. The germline V gene has CDR1 SEHNR and CDR2 FQNEAQ (reference sequence). There are 13 residues in the CDR3. V is TRBV7-9 and J is TRBJ2-1; perhaps TRBD2 as D (5 bases). Sequenced: PBMCs. The clonotype originates from a boy aged 5 to 17 in good health and CMV-seronegative. Here the CDR3 DNA reads TGTGCCAGCAGTCTAGAGGAGGTAAATGAGCAGTTCTTC. Its translation: CASSLEEVNEQFF.